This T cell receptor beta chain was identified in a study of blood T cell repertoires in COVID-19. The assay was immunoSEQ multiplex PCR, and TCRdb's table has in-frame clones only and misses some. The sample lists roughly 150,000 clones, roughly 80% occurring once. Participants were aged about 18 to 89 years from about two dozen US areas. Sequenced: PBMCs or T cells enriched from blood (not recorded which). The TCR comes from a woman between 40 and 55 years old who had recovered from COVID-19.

The CDR3 is CASRRAGELLNYGYTF. CDR3 nucleotide sequence: TGTGCCAGCAGGAGGGCAGGGGAACTCTTGAACTATGGCTACACCTTC. The J gene is TRBJ1-2, the V gene TRBV27; the D gene is possibly TRBD1 (6 bases). In germline, CDR1 is MNHEY, CDR2 SMNVEV (reference sequence). Trimming took 6 bases from V and 2 from J, leaving 19 bases between them. This CDR3 spans 16 amino acids.